The 14 T cell receptor beta chains below come from one sample, sequenced in a study of blood T cell repertoires in COVID-19. Using immunoSEQ multiplex PCR, the repertoire was profiled, and TCRdb retains in-frame clones only, with some absent. This table holds 140,000 to 150,000 clones, 84% found once. The sequenced sample consisted of peripheral blood. These receptors came from a young man with COVID-19, enrolled during active disease.

CDR3 amino acids: CASSLGSGPETQYF. The DNA for the CDR3 is TGTGCCAGCAGCTTAGGAAGCGGGCCGGAGACCCAGTACTTC. The rearrangement links TRBV7-2 to TRBJ2-5; D is perhaps TRBD2 (6 bases). V was pared by 1 base and J by 5 bases, with 11 bases between. Germline assignment: CDR1 SGHTA and CDR2 FQGNSA. CDR3 length: 14 amino acids.

The V and J genes are TRBV27 and TRBJ1-2; 8 nucleotides align to TRBD1. Germline V CDR1 and CDR2: MNHEY, SMNVEV (reference sequence). This CDR3 contains 13 residues. V shed 2 bases, J shed 8 bases, and the junction held 4 bases outside the gene matches. CDR3 loop: CASSLQGASGYTF. The CDR3 DNA is TGTGCCAGCAGTTTACAGGGGGCGAGCGGCTACACCTTC.

This chain uses TRBV12-5 with TRBJ2-5; TRBD2 matches 15 bases. Germline CDR1 reads LGHNT; CDR2 reads FRNRAP. There are 17 residues in the CDR3. V lost 6 bases to trimming and J lost 3 bases; unmatched junction nucleotides: 8. In nucleotides, the CDR3 is TGTGCTAGTGGCCAGGGACTAGCGGGAGGCCTGAAAGAGACCCAGTACTTC. The encoded protein is CASGQGLAGGLKETQYF.

This rearrangement joins TRBV19 to TRBJ2-7; D may be TRBD1 (5 bases). The CDR3 length is 13 residues. Germline V gene lookup returns CDR1 LNHDA and CDR2 SQIVND (reference sequence). The V end lost 9 bases, the J end lost 2 bases, and 14 bases lay between the germline ends. CDR3 sequence (DNA): TGTGCCAGCAAAGAGACAGCTACCTACGAGCAGTACTTC. It specifies CASKETATYEQYF.

This clone was seen once. The chain joins TRBV18 to TRBJ1-5; D ambiguous. Trimming cost V 1 base and J 1 base, with 11 bases left between them. CDR3 length: 16 residues. From germline, CDR1 is KGHSH and CDR2 LQKENI. The CDR3: CASSPLGGRSNQPQHF. The CDR3 DNA sequence: TGTGCCAGCTCACCACTCGGCGGGCGAAGCAATCAGCCCCAGCATTTT.

This clone came up once. The rearrangement joins TRBV30 to TRBJ1-1; tentatively, D is TRBD1 (5 bases). Germline CDR1 and CDR2: GTSNPN and SVGIG (reference sequence). Trimming took off 3 bases at V and 6 bases at J, with 17 bases between the two ends. This CDR3 has 14 residues. The CDR3 DNA is TGTGCCTGGAGGGATGCATATGGGGCCGCTGAAGCTTTCTTT. As protein: CAWRDAYGAAEAFF.

V gene TRBV7-2 combines with J gene TRBJ1-3; tentatively, D is TRBD1 (5 bases). Trimming stripped 1 base from V and 11 bases from J, with 15 bases between. Germline CDR1 is SGHTA and CDR2 is FQGNSA. The CDR3 totals 14 residues. The CDR3 reads CASSLVRGLTAIYF. CDR3 nucleotide sequence: TGTGCCAGCAGCTTAGTCCGGGGGTTAACGGCCATATATTTT.

The V call is TRBV28, the J call TRBJ2-3, with D possibly TRBD2 on 6 matching bases. The CDR3 runs to 15 residues. From germline, CDR1 is MDHEN and CDR2 SYDVKM. V was cut by 2 bases and J by 4 bases, with 13 bases left in between. CDR3 sequence reads: CASSLHGGSSDTQYF. As DNA, the CDR3 is TGTGCCAGCAGTTTACATGGGGGGTCGTCAGATACGCAGTATTTT.

The chain links TRBV3-1 (or the pseudogene TRBV3-2) to TRBJ1-2, with TRBD1 matching 7 bases. Germline V gene data show CDR1 as LGHDT and CDR2 as YNNKEL (reference sequence). V shed 4 bases, J shed 8 bases, and the junction held 13 bases outside the gene matches. This CDR3 is built from 15 residues. The CDR3 DNA reads TGTGCCAGCAGCCGCCCCGGCGAGGGGGCTTGGGGCTACACCTTC. It yields the protein CASSRPGEGAWGYTF.

This rearrangement joins TRBV10-3 to TRBJ2-1, with a possible D match to TRBD1 (5 bases). V lost 4 bases, J lost 0 bases, and 7 bases lay in between. The germline V gene has CDR1 ENHRY and CDR2 SYGVKD. The CDR3 is made up of 14 amino acids. The CDR3 coding sequence is TGTGCCATCAGTGGGACAAGCTCCTACAATGAGCAGTTCTTC. Translated, it gives CAISGTSSYNEQFF.

The chain joins TRBV18 to TRBJ1-1; D uncertain. The CDR3 is 13 amino acids. V was trimmed by 2 bases and J by 0 bases, leaving 4 bases between them. The germline gives CDR1 KGHSH, CDR2 LQKENI. DNA of the CDR3: TGTGCCAGCTCACCAGACATGAACACTGAAGCTTTCTTT. This encodes CASSPDMNTEAFF.

The rearrangement uses TRBV21-1 and TRBJ2-1; the table names TRBD1, a call not compared with the DNA. TRBV21-1 is reported as a pseudogene. This CDR3 is built from 14 residues. The CDR3 DNA sequence: TGTGCCAGCACCCGGTTCAAGGGGGACAATGAGCAGTTCTTC. Protein: CASTRFKGDNEQFF.

The chain uses TRBV9 and TRBJ2-1; D perhaps matches TRBD2 (6 bases). The CDR3 totals 16 residues. CDR1 SGDLS and CDR2 YYNGEE come from the germline V gene. V lost 0 bases, J lost 3 bases, and 13 bases lay in between. The CDR3 is CASSVDRGTDYNEQFF. The CDR3 DNA reads as TGTGCCAGCAGCGTAGATCGCGGGACGGACTACAATGAGCAGTTCTTC.

This clone was seen only a few times. The chain carries TRBV30 and TRBJ1-6; a possible D gene is TRBD1 (5 bases). The CDR3 contains 14 residues. V lost 0 bases, J lost 6 bases, and 9 bases lay in between. CDR1 and CDR2 from the germline V gene are GTSNPN and SVGIG (reference sequence). The CDR3 protein is CAWSVMTANSPLHF. CDR3 bases: TGTGCCTGGAGTGTAATGACAGCTAATTCACCCCTCCACTTT.